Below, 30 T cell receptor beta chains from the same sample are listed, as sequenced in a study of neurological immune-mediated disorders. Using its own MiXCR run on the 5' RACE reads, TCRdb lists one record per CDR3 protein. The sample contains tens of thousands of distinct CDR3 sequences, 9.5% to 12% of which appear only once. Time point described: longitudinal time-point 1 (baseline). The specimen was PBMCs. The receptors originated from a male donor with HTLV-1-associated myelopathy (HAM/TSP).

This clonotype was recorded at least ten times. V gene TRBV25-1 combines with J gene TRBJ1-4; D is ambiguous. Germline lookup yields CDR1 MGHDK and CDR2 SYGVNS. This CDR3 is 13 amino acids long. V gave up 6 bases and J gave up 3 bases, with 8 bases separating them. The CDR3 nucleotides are TGTGCCAGCAGCTGGTCGGCTAATGAAAAACTGTTTTTT. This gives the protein CASSWSANEKLFF.

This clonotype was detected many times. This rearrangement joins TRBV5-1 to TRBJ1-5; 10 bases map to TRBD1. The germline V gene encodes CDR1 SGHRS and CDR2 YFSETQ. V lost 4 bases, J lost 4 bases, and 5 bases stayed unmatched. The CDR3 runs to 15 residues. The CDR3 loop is CASSRTGQGNQPQHF. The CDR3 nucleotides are TGCGCCAGCAGCCGTACGGGACAGGGGAATCAGCCCCAGCATTTT.

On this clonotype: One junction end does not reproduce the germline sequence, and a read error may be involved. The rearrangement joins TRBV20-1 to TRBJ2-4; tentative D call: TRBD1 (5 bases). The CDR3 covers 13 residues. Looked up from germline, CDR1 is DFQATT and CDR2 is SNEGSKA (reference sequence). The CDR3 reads CSATDTGANTQYF. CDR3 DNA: TGCAGTGCTACAGACACAGGAGCAAACACTCAGTACTTC.

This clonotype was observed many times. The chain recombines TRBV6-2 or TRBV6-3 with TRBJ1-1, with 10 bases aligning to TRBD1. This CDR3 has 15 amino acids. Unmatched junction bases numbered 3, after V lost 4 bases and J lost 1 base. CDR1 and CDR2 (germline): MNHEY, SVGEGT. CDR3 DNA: TGTGCCAGCAGTTGGACAGGGGGAAAGAACACTGAAGCTTTCTTT. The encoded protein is CASSWTGGKNTEAFF.

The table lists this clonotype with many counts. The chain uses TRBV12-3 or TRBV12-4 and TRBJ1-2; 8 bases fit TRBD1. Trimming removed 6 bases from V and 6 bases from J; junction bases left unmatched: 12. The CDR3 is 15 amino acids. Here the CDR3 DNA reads TGTGCCAGCAGCCGACAGGGGTCCTCCTTCAATGGCTACACCTTC. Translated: CASSRQGSSFNGYTF.

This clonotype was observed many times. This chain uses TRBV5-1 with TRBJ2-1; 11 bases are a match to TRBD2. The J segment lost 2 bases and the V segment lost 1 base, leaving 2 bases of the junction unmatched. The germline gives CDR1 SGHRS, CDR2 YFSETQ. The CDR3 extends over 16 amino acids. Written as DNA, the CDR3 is TGCGCCAGCAGCTTGATTAGCGGGGGGGCCTACAATGAGCAGTTCTTC. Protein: CASSLISGGAYNEQFF.

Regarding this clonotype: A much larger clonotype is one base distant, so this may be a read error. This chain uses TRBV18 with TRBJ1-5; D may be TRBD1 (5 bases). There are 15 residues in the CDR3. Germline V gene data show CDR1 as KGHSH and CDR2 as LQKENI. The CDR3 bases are TGTGCCAGCTCACCACTTAGGGGAGGCAATCAGTCCCAGCATTTT. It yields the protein CASSPLRGGNQSQHF.

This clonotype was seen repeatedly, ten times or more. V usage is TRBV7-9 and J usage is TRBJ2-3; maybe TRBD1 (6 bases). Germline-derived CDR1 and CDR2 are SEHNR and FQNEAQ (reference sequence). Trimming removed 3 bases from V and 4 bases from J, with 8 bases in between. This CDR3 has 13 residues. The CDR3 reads CASSLGTPDTQYF. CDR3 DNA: TGTGCCAGCAGCTTGGGGACACCAGATACGCAGTATTTT.

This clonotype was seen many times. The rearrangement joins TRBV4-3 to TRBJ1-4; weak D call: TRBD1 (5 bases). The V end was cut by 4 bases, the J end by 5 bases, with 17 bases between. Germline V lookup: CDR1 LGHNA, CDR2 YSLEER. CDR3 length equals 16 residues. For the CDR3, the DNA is TGCGCCAGCAGCCCAGTCGACAGCCCCTCAAATGAAAAACTGTTTTTT. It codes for CASSPVDSPSNEKLFF.

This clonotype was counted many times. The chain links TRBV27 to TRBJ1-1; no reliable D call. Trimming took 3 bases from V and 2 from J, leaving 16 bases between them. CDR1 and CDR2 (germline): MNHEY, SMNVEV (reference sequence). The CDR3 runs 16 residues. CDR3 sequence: CASSFYSRRRNTEAFF. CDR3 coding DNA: TGTGCCAGCAGTTTCTACTCCAGACGAAGAAACACTGAAGCTTTCTTT.

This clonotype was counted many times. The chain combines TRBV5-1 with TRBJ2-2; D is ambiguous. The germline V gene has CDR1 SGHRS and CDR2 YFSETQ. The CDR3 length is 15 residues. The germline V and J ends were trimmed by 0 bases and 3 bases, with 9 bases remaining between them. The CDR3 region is CASSLEGGDTGELFF. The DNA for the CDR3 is TGCGCCAGCAGCTTGGAGGGCGGAGACACCGGGGAGCTGTTTTTT.

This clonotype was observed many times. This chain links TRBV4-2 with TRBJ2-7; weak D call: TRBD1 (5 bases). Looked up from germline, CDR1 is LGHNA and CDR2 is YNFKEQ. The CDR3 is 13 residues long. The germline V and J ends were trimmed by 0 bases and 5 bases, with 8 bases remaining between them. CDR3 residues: CASSQEADNEQYF. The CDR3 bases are TGTGCCAGCAGCCAAGAGGCGGACAACGAGCAGTACTTC.

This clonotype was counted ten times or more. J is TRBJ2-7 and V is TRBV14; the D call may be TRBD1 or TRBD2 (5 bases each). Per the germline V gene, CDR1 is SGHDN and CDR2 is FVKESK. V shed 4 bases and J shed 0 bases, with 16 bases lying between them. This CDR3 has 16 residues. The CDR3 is CASSRMGTTGSYEQYF. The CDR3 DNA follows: TGTGCCAGCAGCCGCATGGGGACGACCGGCTCCTACGAGCAGTACTTC. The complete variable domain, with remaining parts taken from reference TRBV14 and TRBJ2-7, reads EAGVTQFPSHSVIEKGQTVTLRCDPISGHDNLYWYRRVMGKEIKFLLHFVKESKQDESGMPNNRFLAERTGGTYSTLKVQPAELEDSGVYFCASSRMGTTGSYEQYFGPGTRLTVT.

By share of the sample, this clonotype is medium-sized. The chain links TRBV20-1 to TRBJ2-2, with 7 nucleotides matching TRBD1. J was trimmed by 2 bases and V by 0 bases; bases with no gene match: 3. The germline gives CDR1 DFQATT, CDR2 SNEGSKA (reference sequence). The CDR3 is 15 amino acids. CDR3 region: CSARDHRGNTGELFF. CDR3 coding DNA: TGCAGTGCTAGAGATCACAGGGGTAACACCGGGGAGCTGTTTTTT.

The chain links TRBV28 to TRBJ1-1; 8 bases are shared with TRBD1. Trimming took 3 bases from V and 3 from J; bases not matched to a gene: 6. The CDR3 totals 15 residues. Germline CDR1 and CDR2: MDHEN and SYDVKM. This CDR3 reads CASSLPGQGYTEAFF. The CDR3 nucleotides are TGTGCCAGCAGTTTGCCAGGACAGGGATACACTGAAGCTTTCTTT.

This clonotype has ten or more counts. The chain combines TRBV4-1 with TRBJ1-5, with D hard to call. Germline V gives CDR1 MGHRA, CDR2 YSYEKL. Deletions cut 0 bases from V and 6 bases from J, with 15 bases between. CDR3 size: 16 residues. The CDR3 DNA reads TGCGCCAGCAGCCAAGATCCCCGACTGGGTTTTCAGCCCCAGCATTTT. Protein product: CASSQDPRLGFQPQHF.

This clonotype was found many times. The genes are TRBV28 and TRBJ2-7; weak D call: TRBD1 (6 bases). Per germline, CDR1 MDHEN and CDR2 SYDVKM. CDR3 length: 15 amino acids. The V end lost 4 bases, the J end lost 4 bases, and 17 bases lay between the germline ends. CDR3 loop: CASSSILDRSYEQYF. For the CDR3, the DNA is TGTGCCAGCAGTTCCATACTTGACAGGTCATACGAGCAGTACTTC.

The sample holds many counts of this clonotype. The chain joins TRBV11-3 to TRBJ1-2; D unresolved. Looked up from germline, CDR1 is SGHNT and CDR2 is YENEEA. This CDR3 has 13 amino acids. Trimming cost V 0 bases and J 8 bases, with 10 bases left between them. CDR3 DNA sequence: TGTGCCAGCAGCTTAGATCCCACCATAGGCTACACCTTC. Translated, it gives CASSLDPTIGYTF.

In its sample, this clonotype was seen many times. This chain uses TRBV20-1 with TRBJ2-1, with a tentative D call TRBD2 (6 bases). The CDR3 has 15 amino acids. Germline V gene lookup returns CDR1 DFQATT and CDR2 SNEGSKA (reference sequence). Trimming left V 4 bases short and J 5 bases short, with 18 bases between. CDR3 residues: CSAKRGGRGDNEQFF. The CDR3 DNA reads TGCAGTGCTAAGCGAGGAGGGCGCGGGGACAATGAGCAGTTCTTC.

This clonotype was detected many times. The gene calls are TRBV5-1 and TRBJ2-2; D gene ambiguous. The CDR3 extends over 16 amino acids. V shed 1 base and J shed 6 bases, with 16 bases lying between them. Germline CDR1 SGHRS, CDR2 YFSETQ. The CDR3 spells CASSLYQPGPPGELFF. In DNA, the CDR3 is TGCGCCAGCAGCTTGTATCAACCGGGCCCCCCCGGGGAGCTGTTTTTT.

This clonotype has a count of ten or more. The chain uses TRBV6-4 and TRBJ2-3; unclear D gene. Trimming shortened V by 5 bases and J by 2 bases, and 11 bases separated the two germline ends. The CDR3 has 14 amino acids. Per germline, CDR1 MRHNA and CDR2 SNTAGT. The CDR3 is CASSQAENTDTQYF. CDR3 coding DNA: TGTGCCAGCAGTCAGGCGGAGAACACAGATACGCAGTATTTT.

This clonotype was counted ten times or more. This CDR3 is CASSLVNLGFTDTQYF. The DNA for the CDR3 is TGTGCCAGCAGCTTGGTAAATTTGGGCTTCACAGATACGCAGTATTTT. This chain joins TRBV5-5 and TRBJ2-3; D is undetermined. This CDR3 contains 16 residues. CDR1 SGHKS and CDR2 YYEKEE come from the germline V gene (reference sequence). V dropped 0 bases and J dropped 2 bases, with 13 bases sitting between them.

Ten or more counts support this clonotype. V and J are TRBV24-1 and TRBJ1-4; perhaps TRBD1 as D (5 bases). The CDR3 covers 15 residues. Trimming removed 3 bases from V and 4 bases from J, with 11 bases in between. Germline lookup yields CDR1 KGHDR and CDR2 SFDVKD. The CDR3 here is CATSDAGTVNEKLFF. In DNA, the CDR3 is TGTGCCACCAGTGATGCCGGGACGGTTAATGAAAAACTGTTTTTT.

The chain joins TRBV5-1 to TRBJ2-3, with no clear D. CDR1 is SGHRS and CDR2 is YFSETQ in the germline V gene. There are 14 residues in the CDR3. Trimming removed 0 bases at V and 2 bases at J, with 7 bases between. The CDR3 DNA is TGCGCCAGCAGCTTGGACACTTTCACAGATACGCAGTATTTT. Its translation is CASSLDTFTDTQYF.

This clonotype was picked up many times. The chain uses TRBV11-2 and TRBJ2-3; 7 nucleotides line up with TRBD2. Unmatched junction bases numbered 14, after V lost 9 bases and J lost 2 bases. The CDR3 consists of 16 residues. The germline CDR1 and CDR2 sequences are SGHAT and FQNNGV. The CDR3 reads CASTSYSTSHTDTQYF. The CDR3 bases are TGTGCCAGTACTTCATATTCGACTAGCCACACAGATACGCAGTATTTT.

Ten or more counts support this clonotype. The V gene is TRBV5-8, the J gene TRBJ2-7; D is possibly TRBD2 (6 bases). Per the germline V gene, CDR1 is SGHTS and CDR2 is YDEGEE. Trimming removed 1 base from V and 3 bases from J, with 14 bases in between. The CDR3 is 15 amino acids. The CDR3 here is CASSLRGLPLYEQYF. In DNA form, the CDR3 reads TGTGCCAGCAGCTTGCGGGGACTCCCCCTCTACGAGCAGTACTTC.

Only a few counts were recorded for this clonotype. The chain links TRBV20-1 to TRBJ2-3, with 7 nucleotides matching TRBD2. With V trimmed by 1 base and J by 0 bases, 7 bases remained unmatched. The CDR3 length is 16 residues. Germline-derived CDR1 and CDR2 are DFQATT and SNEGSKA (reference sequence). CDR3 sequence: CSARAGGLTSTDTQYF. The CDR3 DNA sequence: TGCAGTGCTAGAGCGGGGGGACTTACTAGCACAGATACGCAGTATTTT.

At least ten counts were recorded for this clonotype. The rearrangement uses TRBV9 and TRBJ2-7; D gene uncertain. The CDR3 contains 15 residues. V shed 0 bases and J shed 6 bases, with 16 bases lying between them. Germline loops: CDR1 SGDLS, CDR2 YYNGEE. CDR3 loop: CASSVVAPFRSEQYF. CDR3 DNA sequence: TGTGCCAGCAGCGTAGTAGCCCCCTTTAGGTCCGAGCAGTACTTC.

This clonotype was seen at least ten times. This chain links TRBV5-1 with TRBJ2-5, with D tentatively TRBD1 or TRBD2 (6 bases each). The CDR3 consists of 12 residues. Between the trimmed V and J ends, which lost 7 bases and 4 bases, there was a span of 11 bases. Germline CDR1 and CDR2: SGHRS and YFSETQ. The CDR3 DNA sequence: TGCGCCAGCGGACAGCGGGCAGAGACCCAGTACTTC. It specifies CASGQRAETQYF.

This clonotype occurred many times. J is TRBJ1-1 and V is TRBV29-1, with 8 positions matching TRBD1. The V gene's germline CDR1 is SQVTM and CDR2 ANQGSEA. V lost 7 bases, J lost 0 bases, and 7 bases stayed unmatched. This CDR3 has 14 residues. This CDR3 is CSARTGSMNTEAFF. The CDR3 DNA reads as TGCAGCGCCAGGACAGGGTCCATGAACACTGAAGCTTTCTTT.